This TCR beta chain was sequenced during a study of CD8 T cells in Susac syndrome. It was with random hexamers that roughly 0.5 to 1 ug RNA was reverse transcribed. It was immunoSEQ multiplex PCR that amplified TCR beta CDR3 across 54 Vbeta and 13 Jbeta. From the immunoSEQ multiplex PCR reads, TCRdb called clonotypes with MiXCR, one entry per CDR3 protein. The repertoire includes 150,000 to 180,000 distinct CDR3 sequences, roughly 94% of them detected once, and more than 0.2% sits in the top ten. It was negative isolation that provided the CD8+ and CD4+ T cells, whereas TEMRA cells were enriched by FACS. The TCR was taken from a human donor with multiple sclerosis. Sequencing used CD8+ T cells from PBMCs.

The CDR3 sequence: CASSEGQNYGYTF. Written as DNA, the CDR3 is TGTGCCAGCAGCGAGGGACAGAACTATGGCTACACCTTC. V and J are TRBV5-6 and TRBJ1-2, with 7 positions matching TRBD1. Looked up from germline, CDR1 is SGHDT and CDR2 is YYEEEE. The CDR3 contains 13 residues. Unmatched junction bases numbered 2, after V lost 4 bases and J lost 2 bases. Full variable domain (rest looked up from reference TRBV5-6 and TRBJ1-2): DAGVTQSPTHLIKTRGQQVTLRCSPKSGHDTVSWYQQALGQGPQFIFQYYEEEERQRGNFPDRFSGHQFPNYSSELNVNALLLGDSALYLCASSEGQNYGYTFGSGTRLTVV.